This TCR beta chain emerged from a study of shared clonotypes between healthy human individuals. The overall study: The plates for each donor numbered three CD4 naive, three CD4 memory, two CD8 naive and one CD8 memory. Study-wide findings and caveats: Blood was the sole source, and tissue repertoires probably differ. In general, naive subsets displayed greater estimated richness than memory subsets did.

Repertoires were generated with immunoSEQ multiplex PCR, while TCRdb's copy carries only in-frame clones and drops some. The sample consists of over 2 million clones, 85% to 95% of them appearing once. Of note for this clone: The antigen is unknown.

From germline, CDR1 is SGHTA and CDR2 FQGTGA. This CDR3 region has 12 residues. Between the trimmed V and J ends, which lost 2 bases and 6 bases, there was a span of 4 bases. The source of this sequence is a man between 18 and 29 years old in good health. Some clones in this sample may be carry-over from other donors' samples. Sequenced sample: naive CD4+ T cells from PBMCs. The subset here: CD45RA+ positively selected. J is TRBJ2-2 and V is TRBV7-3; unclear D gene. DNA for the CDR3: TGTGCCAGCAGCTTAGTGCCCGGGGAGCTGTTTTTT. It encodes CASSLVPGELFF.